This T cell receptor beta chain was sequenced in a study of blood T cell repertoires in COVID-19. Study information: Sample material is recorded as cDNA or gDNA derived from T cells, B-cell-depleted T cells, or PBMCs.

Original analysis: Reference gene primer amplification in the assay estimated nucleated cell counts. Libraries were prepared by immunoSEQ multiplex PCR; TCRdb keeps only in-frame clonotypes and omits some of them. V, J and clone size derive from that table, while D and trimming were established from the DNA sequence. Here the sample spans about 110,000 clones, under 75% being singletons. The CDR3 runs to 14 residues. CDR1 and CDR2 (germline): SGHAT, FQDESV (reference sequence). With 5 bases removed from V and 2 bases from J, the gap between germline ends came to 11 bases. The chain employs TRBV11-1 and TRBJ2-3; maybe TRBD1 (5 bases). The sequenced sample was peripheral blood. The clonotype comes from a woman aged 60 to 75 with acute or convalescent COVID-19. CDR3: CASSTDTATDTQYF. The CDR3 nucleotides read TGTGCCAGCAGCACGGACACCGCCACAGATACGCAGTATTTT.